These T cell receptor beta chains were read from a single sample in a study of shared clonotypes between healthy human individuals. Clones were sequenced by immunoSEQ multiplex PCR, and TCRdb holds only the in-frame ones, with some missing. Altogether some 2,000,000 clones are present, about 95% being singletons, with the ten largest covering about 1.1%. The sequencing sample was made of naive CD8+ T cells sorted from blood. These receptors came from a man aged 18 to 35 in good health. The CDR3 runs from the conserved cysteine through the conserved F or W. The D gene is left open where the match is weak. A clone size is listed for some rows: how often the clone was seen (once, few, many), or a class if it is expanded.

clone size	D gene	V gene	J gene	CDR3 DNA	CDR3 protein
-	-	TRBV19	TRBJ1-1	TGTGCCAGTATAGTAACCGGTGAAGCTTTCTTT	CASIVTGEAFF
once	-	TRBV4-3	TRBJ2-7	TGCGCCAGCAGCCTGGGGGCGGGGTTCCACGAGCAGTACTTC	CASSLGAGFHEQYF
-	-	TRBV25-1	TRBJ2-5	TGTGCCACCATATTGACAGGTCTCCAAGAGACCCAGTACTTC	CATILTGLQETQYF
-	-	TRBV7-2	TRBJ2-3	TGTGCCAGCAGCTGGGGAAAGGGCCACTCGTATTATACGCAGTATTTT	CASSWGKGHSYYTQYF
-	TRBD1	TRBV5-1	TRBJ2-1	TGCGCCAGCAGCTTGGGGGACAGTGGTTACAATGAGCAGTTCTTC	CASSLGDSGYNEQFF
-	TRBD1	TRBV29-1	TRBJ2-3	TGCAGCGTTGAGGGACAGGACACAGATACGCAGTATTTT	CSVEGQDTDTQYF
-	-	TRBV7-2	TRBJ2-7	TGTGCCAGCAGCACCATGGACTACTACGAGCAGTACTTC	CASSTMDYYEQYF
-	TRBD1	TRBV7-9	TRBJ2-2	TGTGCCAGCAGCTCACCCCCGGGACAGGGGGCAGTTAGGACCGGGGAGCTGTTTTTT	CASSSPPGQGAVRTGELFF
-	TRBD2	TRBV10-2	TRBJ2-3	TGCGCCAGCAGTGGCGGGGGGGCCACAGATACGCAGTATTTT	CASSGGGATDTQYF
-	-	TRBV18	TRBJ2-7	TGTGCCAGCTCCTCATCCGACAGAGGGTGGTTTAGCGAGCAGTACTTC	CASSSSDRGWFSEQYF
-	-	TRBV13	TRBJ2-7	TGTGCCAGCAGCCCTCCCCTAAGCTCCTACGAGCAGTACTTC	CASSPPLSSYEQYF
-	-	TRBV2	TRBJ1-4	TGTGCCAGCAGTGAATGGCAGGATGAAAAACTGTTTTTT	CASSEWQDEKLFF
-	-	TRBV7-9	TRBJ2-2	TGTGCCAGCAGCAGGGGTGGCGGGGAGCTGTTTTTT	CASSRGGGELFF
-	-	TRBV4-1	TRBJ2-7	TGCGCCAGCAGCCAATCGACCCTTCTAGCCAACGAGCAGTACTTC	CASSQSTLLANEQYF
-	-	TRBV5-4	TRBJ2-3	TGTGCCAGCGGAACCGGGGGCACAGATACGCAGTATTTT	CASGTGGTDTQYF
-	TRBD2	TRBV27	TRBJ2-1	TGTGCCAGCAGTTACGGACTAGCGGCTACGATGCAGTTCTTC	CASSYGLAATMQFF
once	-	TRBV19	TRBJ2-7	TGTGCCAGTAGTTTCGGGGAAGGGAGAAACGAGCAGTACTTC	CASSFGEGRNEQYF
-	TRBD2	TRBV2	TRBJ2-1	TGTGCCAGCAGTGAATTTTGGGGACTAGCGGGAGAGAATGAGCAGTTCTTC	CASSEFWGLAGENEQFF
-	-	TRBV7-6	TRBJ2-5	TGTGCCAGCAGCCCTCGGATCCGTAAAGAGACCCAGTACTTC	CASSPRIRKETQYF
-	-	TRBV7-2	TRBJ1-1	TGTGCCAGCAGCTTAGCCGGCGTGGACACTGAAGCTTTCTTT	CASSLAGVDTEAFF
-	TRBD1	TRBV5-8	TRBJ1-1	TGTGCCAGCAGCTCGGGACAGGTGGACACTGAAGCTTTCTTT	CASSSGQVDTEAFF
-	-	TRBV6-1	TRBJ2-5	TGTGCCAGCAGTGAAAGGCACCGGAGAGAGACCCAGTACTTC	CASSERHRRETQYF
-	-	TRBV5-6	TRBJ2-1	TGTGCCAGCAGCTTGGTAGGCTACAATGAGCAGTTCTTC	CASSLVGYNEQFF
-	-	TRBV21-1	TRBJ2-7	TGTGCCAGCAGCAGTAAAGGACGGTTCAACTCTTACGAGCAGTACTTC	CASSSKGRFNSYEQYF
-	-	TRBV11-3	TRBJ2-1	TGTGCCAGTACAGGGAATGAGCAGTTCTTC	CASTGNEQFF
-	-	TRBV2	TRBJ2-2	TGTGCCAGCAGTGTCTCGCCGAGAGGCACCGGGGAGCTGTTTTTT	CASSVSPRGTGELFF
few	TRBD2	TRBV6-5	TRBJ2-3	TGTGCCAGCAGTCCCGGGACTAGCGGCACAGATACGCAGTATTTT	CASSPGTSGTDTQYF
-	TRBD1	TRBV27	TRBJ1-1	TGTGCCAGCACCCCGACAGGGTCCACTGAAGCTTTCTTT	CASTPTGSTEAFF
-	-	TRBV28	TRBJ1-6	TGTGCCAGCAGTAAAAGAGGGGTGGGGGACACTGTCTGGTTGGCCCTCCACTTT	CASSKRGVGDTVWLALHF
-	TRBD1	TRBV19	TRBJ1-6	TGTGCCAAAATACAGGGGGCGTCGAGTTCACCCCTCCACTTT	CAKIQGASSSPLHF
once	TRBD2	TRBV5-1	TRBJ2-7	TGCGCCAGCAGCTTGGGGGAGGGGACGTACTTC	CASSLGEGTYF
-	TRBD2	TRBV4-1	TRBJ2-5	TGCGCCAGCAGCCAAGTAGATGCGGGAGGAGAGACCCAGTACTTC	CASSQVDAGGETQYF
-	-	TRBV14	TRBJ2-7	TGTGCCAGCAGCCAAGATAACAGGGACGAGCAGTACTTC	CASSQDNRDEQYF
-	-	TRBV4-1	TRBJ2-1	TGCGCCAGCAGCCAAGAGTATGAGCAGTTCTTC	CASSQEYEQFF
-	TRBD1	TRBV9	TRBJ1-2	TGTGCCAGCAGCGTGGGACAGGGCTACCTCAGCTATGGCTACACCTTC	CASSVGQGYLSYGYTF
-	-	TRBV4-1	TRBJ2-3	TGCGCCAGCAGCAGTGGAGATACGCAGTATTTT	CASSSGDTQYF
-	-	TRBV6-4	TRBJ1-2	TGTGCCAGCAGTTTTTATGGCTACACCTTC	CASSFYGYTF
-	-	TRBV13	TRBJ2-7	TGTGCCAGCAGCTTATTTTCAGGAGCCTACGAGCAGTACTTC	CASSLFSGAYEQYF
-	-	TRBV6-7	TRBJ2-1	TGTGCCAGCACCCTAGGACAGGGAGGGGGGACCCCACAGTTCTTC	CASTLGQGGGTPQFF
-	TRBD1	TRBV7-9	TRBJ1-6	TGTGCCAGCAGTCGGACAGGGAGTAATTCACCCCTCCACTTT	CASSRTGSNSPLHF
-	TRBD2	TRBV13	TRBJ2-1	TGTGCCAGCAGCATCCCGGGACTAGCGGACAATGAGCAGTTCTTC	CASSIPGLADNEQFF
-	-	TRBV19	TRBJ2-1	TGTGCCAGTAGTATGACGGACTGGCTAGCCTCTAATGAGCAGTTCTTC	CASSMTDWLASNEQFF
-	TRBD1	TRBV6-5	TRBJ1-1	TGTGCCAGCAGTCCTGGGACAGGCGGGGAAGCTTTCTTT	CASSPGTGGEAFF
-	-	TRBV9	TRBJ1-1	TGTGCCAGCAGCGTAGGAGCAGGGGCCACTGAAGCTTTCTTT	CASSVGAGATEAFF
-	-	TRBV6-6	TRBJ2-1	TGTGCCAGCAGTTACGGGGGCGTCCCTGAGCAGTTCTTC	CASSYGGVPEQFF
-	-	TRBV7-2	TRBJ2-7	TGTGCCAGCAGCCCCGGGAACGAGCAGTACTTC	CASSPGNEQYF
-	TRBD2	TRBV7-9	TRBJ2-2	TGTGCCAGCAGCTTAGCTCTCATAACGGGAGGGCACACCGGGGAGCTGTTTTTT	CASSLALITGGHTGELFF
once	TRBD1	TRBV4-1	TRBJ1-1	TGCGCCAGCAGCCAACCGGGACAGGGGAAGAGGACTGAAGCTTTCTTT	CASSQPGQGKRTEAFF
-	-	TRBV9	TRBJ2-3	TGTGCCAGCAGCGTAGAACCCGGCCCAGATACGCAGTATTTT	CASSVEPGPDTQYF
-	TRBD2	TRBV10-3	TRBJ2-5	TGTGCCATCAGTGCGAGCGGGATTGGACAAGAGACCCAGTACTTC	CAISASGIGQETQYF
-	-	TRBV29-1	TRBJ2-7	TGCAGCGCCGTGACAGACTCCTACGAGCAGTACTTC	CSAVTDSYEQYF
-	-	TRBV19	TRBJ2-7	TGTGCCAGTAGTATGTACGGGACAACCTACGAGCAGTACTTC	CASSMYGTTYEQYF
-	-	TRBV5-1	TRBJ2-3	TGCGCCAGCAGCTTCGGGTCTGCAGATACGCAGTATTTT	CASSFGSADTQYF
-	-	TRBV10-3	TRBJ1-2	TGTGCCATCAGTGATGAGGCTCAGGGCTACACCTTC	CAISDEAQGYTF
-	TRBD2	TRBV7-8	TRBJ2-3	TGTGCCACCCGTTGGCGGGAGGGTTCGACAGATACGCAGTATTTT	CATRWREGSTDTQYF
-	-	TRBV4-1	TRBJ1-1	TGCGCCAGCAGCCAGCAAAACAGTAGAACTGAAGCTTTCTTT	CASSQQNSRTEAFF
-	-	TRBV6-4	TRBJ1-1	TGTGCCAGACAGTATGGACATCGTCCCTTGAACACTGAAGCTTTCTTT	CARQYGHRPLNTEAFF
-	-	TRBV5-1	TRBJ2-7	TGCGCCAGCAGCTTGGCCCCGGGCTTCGAGCAGTACTTC	CASSLAPGFEQYF